This passage covers 7 T cell receptor beta chains from one sample sequenced in a study of tumor and adjacent non-tumor tissue in lung cancer. A modified ARM-PCR protocol with three rounds of nested PCR amplified TCRbeta. TCRdb ran MiXCR on the multiplex PCR reads and lists one entry per CDR3 protein. This repertoire shows around 200,000 distinct CDR3 sequences, roughly 70% found once; its top ten account for around 25%. No cell sorting was done before RNA was extracted from the tissue. Material: lung tumor tissue. The receptors originated from a man aged 60 to 75 with non-small cell lung cancer.

This chain connects TRBV12-3 or TRBV12-4 to TRBJ1-2; D is perhaps TRBD1 (6 bases). CDR3 length equals 15 residues. Trimming pared 4 bases from V and 4 bases from J, leaving 16 bases between. The CDR3 DNA sequence: TGTGCCAGCAGTTACTTCGGGACAAGGGGCTATGGCTACACCTTC. It codes for CASSYFGTRGYGYTF.

Concerning this clonotype itself: No conserved phenylalanine or tryptophan is present at the end of the CDR3, so a read error is the likely explanation. This chain links TRBV11-2 with TRBJ1-2; 7 bases match TRBD1. The CDR3 contains 13 residues. CDR1 and CDR2 (germline): SGHAT, FQNNGV. With 5 bases clipped from V and 2 bases from J, the junction kept 2 bases outside the gene matches. The CDR3 loop is CASSTDRNYGYTL. CDR3 nucleotides: TGTGCCAGCAGCACGGACAGGAACTATGGCTACACCTTA.

The chain is built from TRBV6-2 or TRBV6-3 and TRBJ1-5; a possible D gene is TRBD1 (5 bases). Trimming took 6 bases from V and 9 from J, leaving 18 bases between them. The V gene's germline CDR1 is MNHEY and CDR2 SVGEGT. This CDR3 contains 14 residues. CDR3 protein: CASSPQGGRGPQHF. Here the CDR3 DNA reads TGTGCCAGCAGCCCCCAGGGAGGCCGTGGGCCCCAGCATTTT.

Comment on this clonotype: A much larger clone sits a single nucleotide away, making a read error possible. The missing conserved phenylalanine or tryptophan at the end of this CDR3 makes a read error likely. V and J are TRBV29-1 and TRBJ2-7; D is possibly TRBD2 (5 bases). The CDR3 sequence is 12 residues long. V lost 4 bases to trimming and J lost 0 bases, with 7 bases between them. Germline loops: CDR1 SQVTM, CDR2 ANQGSEA. The CDR3 protein is CSVGTFSYEQYS. In DNA form, the CDR3 reads TGCAGCGTTGGGACTTTCTCCTACGAGCAGTACTCC.

A remark on this clonotype: Germline is not matched at one junction end, which may reflect a read error. The rearrangement joins TRBV28 to TRBJ1-1; D is uncertain. Germline V gene lookup returns CDR1 MDHEN and CDR2 SYDVKM. This CDR3 has 14 amino acids. The CDR3 coding sequence is TGTACCAGCAGTCGAAGCTCAGGTTACACTGAAGCTTTCTTT. Its translation is CTSSRSSGYTEAFF.

The sample holds one count of this clonotype. V is TRBV29-1 and J is TRBJ1-5, with a weak D call TRBD1 (5 bases). CDR1 is SQVTM, CDR2 ANQGSEA, per germline. CDR3 length: 15 amino acids. The CDR3 region has the DNA TGCATCGTGAGCGGAGACAGCGGCGGCAGTCAGCCCCAGCATTTT. Translation gives CIVSGDSGGSQPQHF.

The chain carries TRBV6-2 or TRBV6-3 and TRBJ1-2; D possibly corresponds to TRBD1 (6 bases). CDR1 and CDR2 from the germline V gene are MNHEY and SVGEGT. The germline V and J ends were trimmed by 0 bases and 6 bases, with 8 bases remaining between them. The CDR3 has 13 residues. CDR3 region: CASSYSSGDGYTF. CDR3 nucleotides: TGTGCCAGCAGTTACTCATCAGGGGATGGCTACACCTTC.